This TCR beta chain stems from a study of cytomegalovirus exposure and HLA in healthy donors. Germline values: CDR1 LNHDA, CDR2 SQIVND (reference sequence). The CDR3 contains 15 residues. V lost 7 bases and J lost 7; bases outside the gene matches: 13. Overall study results and limits: TCR clusters originating in the first cohort tended to co-occur in the 120 validation repertoires, according to a later analysis.

Assay: immunoSEQ multiplex PCR; the TCRdb copy retains only in-frame clones and omits some. In the table there are 150,000 to 200,000 clones, approximately 78% of which are singletons. This clone was observed a handful of times. The antigen is unknown. Source material: PBMCs. The chain has TRBV19 and TRBJ2-7, with TRBD1 matching 10 bases. This receptor was identified in a woman aged 25 to 39 in good health and CMV-seronegative. The DNA of the CDR3 is TGTGCCAGTACCTACTCGCTGACAGGGGGCGGTGAGCAGTACTTC. This encodes CASTYSLTGGGEQYF.